A selection of T cell receptor beta chains follows, all from one sample in a study of blood T cells in healthy people across ages. TCRdb fed the 5' RACE reads into MiXCR, producing one record per CDR3 protein. This sample has 850,000 to 950,000 distinct CDR3 sequences, with about 28% found just once. The material sequenced was blood. The origin of the receptors is an elderly woman in good health. Each CDR3 is given with its conserved first and last residue. The D gene is left open where the match is weak. Clone size, where shown, is once, few, many, or a class for clones that have expanded.

size	J	V	D	DNA	CDR3
.	TRBJ2-3	TRBV12-3/TRBV12-4	.	TGTGCCAGCAGCATTGGCTTGGGGGGGGCGGGCACAGATACGCAGTATTTT	CASSIGLGGAGTDTQYF
many	TRBJ1-2	TRBV6-2/TRBV6-3	.	TGTGCCAGCAGTCGGATCCGGGACAAGGCATCTGGCTACACCTTC	CASSRIRDKASGYTF
few	TRBJ1-1	TRBV20-1	TRBD1	TGCAGTGCTAGAGCCCTTGACAGGGGGGCTGAAGCTTTCTTT	CSARALDRGAEAFF
.	TRBJ1-4	TRBV28	.	TGTGCCAGCACCTCGGGGGGCGCAACTAATGAAAAACTGTTTTTT	CASTSGGATNEKLFF
many	TRBJ2-5	TRBV6-2/TRBV6-3	TRBD1	TGTGCCAGCAGTTACCTATCGACAGGGGAAGAGACCCAGTACTTC	CASSYLSTGEETQYF
few	TRBJ1-2	TRBV15	TRBD1	TGTGCCACCAGCAGAGAGTCGACAGGGGCGCGTGGCTACACCTTC	CATSRESTGARGYTF
.	TRBJ1-6	TRBV6-1	TRBD1	TGTGCCAGCAAGCAGACAGGGGGAAGCTCACCCCTCCACTTT	CASKQTGGSSPLHF
.	TRBJ1-1	TRBV20-1	TRBD1	TGCAGTGCGGAGGGAAGACAGGGGGACACTGAAGCTTTCTTT	CSAEGRQGDTEAFF
.	TRBJ2-6	TRBV28	TRBD1	TGTGCCAGCAGCGCAGGGGGTGGGGCCAACGTCCTGACTTTC	CASSAGGGANVLTF
.	TRBJ2-6	TRBV13	TRBD1	TGTGCCAGCAGCTTAGAGCGGGTCGGGACAGGGGATCCGTATGGGGCCAACGTCCTGACTTTC	CASSLERVGTGDPYGANVLTF
.	TRBJ2-5	TRBV5-4	TRBD2	TGTGCCTGCCGAGGCGGGGGGATGAGGGAGACCCAGTACTTC	CACRGGGMRETQYF
.	TRBJ2-5	TRBV14	.	TGTGCCAGCAGCCAAGGCCCCGGACAGAAACACAAAGAGACCCAGTACTTC	CASSQGPGQKHKETQYF
.	TRBJ2-5	TRBV2	.	TGTGCCAGCAGTGACTGGGGGCCCGGGCAGGGAGCCCAGTACTTC	CASSDWGPGQGAQYF
few	TRBJ1-2	TRBV27	TRBD1	TGTGCCAGCAGGGGGACAGGGGGCGCAAAGGTCGGCTACACCTTC	CASRGTGGAKVGYTF
.	TRBJ2-4	TRBV24-1	TRBD2	TGTGCCACCAGTGCCGCCAGCGGGGGGACCTCCAAAAACATTCAGTACTTC	CATSAASGGTSKNIQYF
many	TRBJ2-1	TRBV5-8	TRBD2	TGTGCCAGCAGCTTGCGGCTAGCGGGGAGACTATTGCGAGCCAATGAGCAGTTCTTC	CASSLRLAGRLLRANEQFF
few	TRBJ1-2	TRBV2	.	TGTGCCAGCAGTGAAGATAGGGCCCCCTATGGCTACACCTTC	CASSEDRAPYGYTF
.	TRBJ2-1	TRBV7-9	TRBD1	TGTGCCAGCAGCTTAATTAGGGGACAGGGGTACAATGAGCAGTTCTTC	CASSLIRGQGYNEQFF
many	TRBJ1-2	TRBV6-5	TRBD1	TGTGCCAGCAGTCGAATGACAGGGGGTTATGGCTACACCTTC	CASSRMTGGYGYTF
few	TRBJ1-3	TRBV20-1	TRBD1	TGCAGTGCTAGGGACAGGGGGGTCACCATATATTTT	CSARDRGVTIYF
many	TRBJ2-1	TRBV10-1	.	TGCGCCAGCAGTGAGTACTTGATGAGCTCCTACAATGAGCAGTTCTTC	CASSEYLMSSYNEQFF
many	TRBJ2-7	TRBV7-2	.	TGTGCCAGCAGCTTGGGTTACAGGGCCGGCGAGCAGTACTTC	CASSLGYRAGEQYF
.	TRBJ2-3	TRBV6-2/TRBV6-3	TRBD2	TGTGCGATTAGCGGGGGGGTGTCAGATACGCAGTATTTT	CAISGGVSDTQYF
many	TRBJ2-4	TRBV4-3	.	TGCGCCAGCAGCCAAGATCGATGGGTGAACATTCAGTACTTC	CASSQDRWVNIQYF
many	TRBJ2-7	TRBV6-5	.	TGTGCCAGCAGCCAGAATTCCGGGACACCATCCTACGAGCAGTACTTC	CASSQNSGTPSYEQYF
few	TRBJ1-4	TRBV20-1	.	TGCAGTGCTAGGGACCAAAAGTGGACTAATGAAAAACTGTTTTTT	CSARDQKWTNEKLFF
.	TRBJ1-2	TRBV10-3	TRBD1	TGTGCCATCAGGACAGGGGGATCATATGGCTACACCTTC	CAIRTGGSYGYTF
few	TRBJ2-1	TRBV9	TRBD2	TGTGCCAGCAGCGCAAGGACTGGCGGGGGGGCCCATGAGCAGTTCTTC	CASSARTGGGAHEQFF
many	TRBJ2-4	TRBV20-1	.	TGCAGTGCCGGTGACCTAGCCAAAAACATTCAGTACTTC	CSAGDLAKNIQYF
.	TRBJ2-3	TRBV12-3/TRBV12-4	.	TGTGCCACCAGACTAGTGGGGACAGATACGCAATATTTT	CATRLVGTDTQYF
many	TRBJ2-5	TRBV28	.	TGTGCCAGTTGCCAGGGTATGGAGACCCAGTACTTC	CASCQGMETQYF
.	TRBJ2-7	TRBV19	TRBD1	TGTGCCAGTAGTACCAAGACAGGGGAGGTGTACGAGCAGTACTTC	CASSTKTGEVYEQYF
.	TRBJ1-5	TRBV7-2	TRBD1	TGTGCCAGCAGCTCCGGACAGGATGTTTCGCCCCAGCATTTT	CASSSGQDVSPQHF
many	TRBJ1-2	TRBV29-1	.	TGCAGCGCTATATTAGACAGTAGGGCCGGCTACACCTTC	CSAILDSRAGYTF
.	TRBJ2-7	TRBV11-2	.	.	CASSLGGEEGYTFGSGTNPYEQYF
many	TRBJ2-1	TRBV7-9	.	TGTGCCAGCAGCTTATCTAGGTTGGCCAACAAGGGAGACGAGCAGTTCTTC	CASSLSRLANKGDEQFF
many	TRBJ2-1	TRBV6-5	.	TGTGCCAGCAGTTACTCGATCCCGGGGGACCACTCCTCCTACAATGAGCAGTTCTTC	CASSYSIPGDHSSYNEQFF
few	TRBJ1-2	TRBV28	TRBD1	TGTGCCAGCAGTTCGACCAGCGGACAGGGGGCGCATTTCGTAAGACACTATGGCTACACCTTC	CASSSTSGQGAHFVRHYGYTF
.	TRBJ2-7	TRBV20-1	.	TGCAGTGCTAGAGATCGGAGGTTTCCCAACTACGAGCAGTACTTC	CSARDRRFPNYEQYF
.	TRBJ1-5	TRBV2	.	TGTGCCAGCAGTGATACGGATCAGCCCCAGCATTTT	CASSDTDQPQHF
.	TRBJ1-1	TRBV2	TRBD1	TGTGCCAGCAGCTTCGACTACAGGGGAGGGGAGGCTTTCTTT	CASSFDYRGGEAFF
.	TRBJ2-1	TRBV7-2	TRBD2	TGTACCAGCAGCTCTCCGGGACTAGCGTTCAGTGAGCAGTTCTTC	CTSSSPGLAFSEQFF
.	TRBJ2-6	TRBV7-2	.	TGTGCCTGCAACTTAGTTGCGGGTACCCTCACCTCTGGGGCCAACGTCCTGACTTTC	CACNLVAGTLTSGANVLTF
many	TRBJ1-5	TRBV6-2/TRBV6-3	.	TGTGCCAGCAGTTACGACCCTGGGGCAGTTAGCAATCAGCCCCAGCATTTT	CASSYDPGAVSNQPQHF
few	TRBJ2-3	TRBV28	.	TGTGCCAGCAGTTTGGGTAGCGCCTTACTTACTAGCACAGATACGCAGTATTTT	CASSLGSALLTSTDTQYF
many	TRBJ2-4	TRBV6-2/TRBV6-3	.	TGTGCCACCACGGCATGGGGAAACATTCAGTACTTC	CATTAWGNIQYF
.	TRBJ2-7	TRBV4-1	.	TGCGCCAGCACTCCGATGGCGGAGTCCTCCTACGAGCAGTACTTC	CASTPMAESSYEQYF
few	TRBJ2-5	TRBV11-2	.	TGTGCCAGCAGCCCAATGGCCGGACAAGAGACCCAGTACTTC	CASSPMAGQETQYF
many	TRBJ1-2	TRBV20-1	TRBD1	TGCAGTGCCTCAACAGGGGTCGGCTACACCTTC	CSASTGVGYTF
many	TRBJ2-5	TRBV6-4	.	TGTGCCAGCAGTGGACAGGAGGAGACCCAGTACTTC	CASSGQEETQYF
many	TRBJ2-3	TRBV5-1	.	TGCGCCAGCAGCCTGTATAGCACAGATACGCAGTATTTT	CASSLYSTDTQYF